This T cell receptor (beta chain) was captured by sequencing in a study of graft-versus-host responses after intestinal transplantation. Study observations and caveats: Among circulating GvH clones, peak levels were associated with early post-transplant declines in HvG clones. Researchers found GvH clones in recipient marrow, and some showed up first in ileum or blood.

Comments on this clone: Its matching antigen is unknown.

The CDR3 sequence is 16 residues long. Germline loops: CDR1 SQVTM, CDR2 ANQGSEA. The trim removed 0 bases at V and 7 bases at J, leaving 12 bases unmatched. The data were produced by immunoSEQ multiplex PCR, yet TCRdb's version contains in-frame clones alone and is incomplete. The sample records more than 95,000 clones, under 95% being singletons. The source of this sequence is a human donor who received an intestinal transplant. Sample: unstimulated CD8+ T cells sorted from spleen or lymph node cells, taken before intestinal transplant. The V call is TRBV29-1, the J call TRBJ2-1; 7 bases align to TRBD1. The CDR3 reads CSVEDSEAGGVNEQFF. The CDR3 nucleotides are TGCAGCGTTGAAGATTCTGAGGCAGGGGGAGTAAATGAGCAGTTCTTC.